This T cell receptor (beta chain) came from a study of T cells after yellow fever vaccination (dated by TCRdb to the late 2010s). A note on the overall study: The SMART-Seq v4 Ultra Low Input RNA kit was used to prepare libraries from fractions with low cell numbers. Bulk TCR alpha and beta repertoires were sequenced longitudinally to track T-cell clones before and after primary and booster YFV17D yellow fever vaccination. Two healthy male donors, one aged 18 to 30 and one aged 30 to 40 years, made up the cohort. Blood was drawn at multiple timepoints before and after primary and secondary immunization, with bulk PBMC replicates and cell subsets isolated. What the study reported, not specific to this receptor: A small share of clonotypes occurred in both CD4 and CD8 compartments, likely arising from convergent recombination. The secondary T-cell response was weaker than the primary response but faster, peaking on day 5 instead of day 15. After the booster, most clones that had expanded after primary vaccination were detected again (roughly 96% of CD4 and around nine tenths of CD8), suggesting broad maintenance of memory. Only a couple of donors were included in the study, so the extent to which the findings can be generalized is limited. Computational filtering was needed because FACS-sorted repertoires could contain abundant contaminating clonotypes from the bulk population.

A word on this clonotype: It lacks a known antigen. Per-nucleotide qualities are absent, and no much larger clonotype sits a single base away.

The CDR3 starts with the cysteine, ends with the phenylalanine, and has 16 residues. The entry retains the CDR3 DNA only, 48 bases that are in frame from base 1. Reading the germline V gene gives CDR1 SQVTM and CDR2 ANQGSEA. V is shortened by 1 base, J by 2 bases, and the region joining them spans 18 bases. TCR cDNA was synthesized by 5'RACE template switching, through which a universal primer site and unique molecular identifiers were introduced. Priming of cDNA synthesis was performed from both the TCR alpha and TCR beta constant segments. Libraries were amplified in two PCR steps, with sample barcodes and sequencing adapters added in the second step. Sequencing of the libraries was done on either Illumina HiSeq 2500 (2x100 bp) or NovaSeq (2x150 bp). The original pipeline was this. MIGEC handled demultiplexing of reads and collapsing into UMI consensus sequences, while MiXCR performed V(D)J alignment. Using edgeR on replicate PBMC samples, clonotypes were called vaccine-responding if FDR was below 0.01 and the log2 fold change was above 5 up to day 15. Each bulk clonotype received a CD4 or CD8 identity based on whether the sequenced CD4 or CD8 repertoire contained that clonotype at higher abundance. The raw public reads went through TCRdb reprocessing: fastp at Q25, MiXCR clone calling, in-frame beta chains kept. Rows are combined by CDR3 protein, so each entry shows the most common genes and DNA. These V and J calls rely on TCRdb rather than the paper's analysis. The sample profile shows 450,000 to 600,000 distinct CDR3 sequences; roughly 14% of them were found once. Over 13% of the sample belongs to the ten largest clones.

The label giving this sample's treatment or condition can be read as: live attenuated yellow fever vaccine strain. At every blood-draw timepoint, two biological replicates of bulk PBMCs were collected. A standard Ficoll-Paque protocol was used to isolate PBMCs from peripheral blood. RNA was extracted with TriZol from bulk PBMCs, CD4 and CD8 fractions, and dextramer-positive and dextramer-negative fractions. This receptor was taken from a man aged 25-45 years who received the YFV17D yellow fever vaccine. The starting material was PBMCs, obtained on the day of the yellow fever booster vaccination. The chain joins TRBV29-1 to TRBJ2-7; the D call is possibly TRBD1 or TRBD2, each sharing 5 bases. CDR3 loop: CSVEVGESGVPYEQYF. The nucleotide sequence is given as TGCAGCGTTGAAGTAGGGGAGTCTGGGGTCCCCTACGAGCAGTACTTC.